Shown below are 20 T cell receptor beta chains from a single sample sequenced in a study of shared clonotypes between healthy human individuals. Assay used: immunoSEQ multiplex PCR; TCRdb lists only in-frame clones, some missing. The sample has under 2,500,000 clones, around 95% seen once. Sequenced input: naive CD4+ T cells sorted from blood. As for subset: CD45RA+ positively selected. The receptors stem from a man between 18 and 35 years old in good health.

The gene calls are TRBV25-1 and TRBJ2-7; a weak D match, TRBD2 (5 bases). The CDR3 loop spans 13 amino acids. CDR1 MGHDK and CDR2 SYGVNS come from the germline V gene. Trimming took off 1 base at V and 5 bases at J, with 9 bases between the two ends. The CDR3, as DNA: TGTGCCAGCAGTGAATTACCGGGGAACGAGCAGTACTTC. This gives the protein CASSELPGNEQYF.

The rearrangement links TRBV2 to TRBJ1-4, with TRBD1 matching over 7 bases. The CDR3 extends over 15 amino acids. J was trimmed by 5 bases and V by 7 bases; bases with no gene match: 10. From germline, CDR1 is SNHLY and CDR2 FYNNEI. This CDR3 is CASIRGDSWNEKLFF. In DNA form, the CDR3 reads TGTGCCAGCATCAGAGGGGACAGTTGGAATGAAAAACTGTTTTTT.

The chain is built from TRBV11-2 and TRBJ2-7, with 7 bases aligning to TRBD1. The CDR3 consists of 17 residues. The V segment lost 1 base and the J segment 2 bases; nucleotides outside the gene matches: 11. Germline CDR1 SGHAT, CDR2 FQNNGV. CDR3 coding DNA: TGTGCCAGCAGCTTAGGTTTATGGACAGGAATGACCTACGAGCAGTACTTC. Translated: CASSLGLWTGMTYEQYF.

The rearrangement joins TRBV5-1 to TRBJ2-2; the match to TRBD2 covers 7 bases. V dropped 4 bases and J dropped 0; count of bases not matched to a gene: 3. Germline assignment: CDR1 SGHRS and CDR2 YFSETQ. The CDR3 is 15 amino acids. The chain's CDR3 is CASSETSANTGELFF. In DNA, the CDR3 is TGCGCCAGCAGCGAAACTAGCGCGAACACCGGGGAGCTGTTTTTT.

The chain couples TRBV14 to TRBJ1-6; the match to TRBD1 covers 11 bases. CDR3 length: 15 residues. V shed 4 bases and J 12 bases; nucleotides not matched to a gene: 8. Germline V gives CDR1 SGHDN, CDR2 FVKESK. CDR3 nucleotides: TGTGCCAGCAGCCTCGGGACAGGGGGGTTTAAACCCCTCCACTTT. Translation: CASSLGTGGFKPLHF.

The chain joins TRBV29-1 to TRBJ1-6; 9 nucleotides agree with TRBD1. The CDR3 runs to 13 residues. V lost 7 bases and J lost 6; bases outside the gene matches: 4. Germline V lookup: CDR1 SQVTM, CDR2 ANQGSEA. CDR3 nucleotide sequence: TGCAGCGCTGGACAGGGGATTAATTCACCCCTCCACTTT. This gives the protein CSAGQGINSPLHF.

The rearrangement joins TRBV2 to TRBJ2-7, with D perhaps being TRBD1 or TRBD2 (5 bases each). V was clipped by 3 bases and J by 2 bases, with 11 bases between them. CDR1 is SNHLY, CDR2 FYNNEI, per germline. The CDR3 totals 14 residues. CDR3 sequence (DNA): TGTGCCAGCAGTGAGGGGGTCGTACCCTACGAGCAGTACTTC. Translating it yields CASSEGVVPYEQYF.

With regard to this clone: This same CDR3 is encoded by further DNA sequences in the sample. The CDR3 nucleotides read TGTGCCAGCAGTACCGGGACAGGGACCTACGAGCAGTACTTC. Residues: CASSTGTGTYEQYF. The chain carries TRBV6-5 and TRBJ2-7; 9 nucleotides agree with TRBD1. The germline V gene has CDR1 MNHEY and CDR2 SVGAGI. This CDR3 region has 14 residues. Trimming cost V 5 bases and J 2 bases; bases outside gene matches: 4.

The CDR3 DNA follows: TGTGCCAGCAGCCAAGGACTAGGGGGAACCGGGGAGCTGTTTTTT. Amino acid sequence: CASSQGLGGTGELFF. This chain uses TRBV14 with TRBJ2-2; TRBD1 or TRBD2 may be the D gene (6 bases each). The ends were cut back, 1 base at V and 5 bases at J, with 11 bases in the middle. Germline V gene lookup returns CDR1 SGHDN and CDR2 FVKESK. CDR3 length: 15 residues.

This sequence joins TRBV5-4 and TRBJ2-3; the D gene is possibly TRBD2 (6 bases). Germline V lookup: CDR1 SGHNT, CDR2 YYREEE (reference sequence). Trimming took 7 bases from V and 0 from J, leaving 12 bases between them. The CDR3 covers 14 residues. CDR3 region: CASGAGTSTDTQYF. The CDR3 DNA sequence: TGTGCCAGCGGCGCGGGGACGAGCACAGATACGCAGTATTTT.

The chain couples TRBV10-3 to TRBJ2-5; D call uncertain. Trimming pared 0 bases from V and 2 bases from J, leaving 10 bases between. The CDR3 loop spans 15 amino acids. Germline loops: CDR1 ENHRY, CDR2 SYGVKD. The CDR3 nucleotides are TGTGCCATCAGTGAGTCTGAGACGTTTCAAGAGACCCAGTACTTC. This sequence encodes CAISESETFQETQYF.

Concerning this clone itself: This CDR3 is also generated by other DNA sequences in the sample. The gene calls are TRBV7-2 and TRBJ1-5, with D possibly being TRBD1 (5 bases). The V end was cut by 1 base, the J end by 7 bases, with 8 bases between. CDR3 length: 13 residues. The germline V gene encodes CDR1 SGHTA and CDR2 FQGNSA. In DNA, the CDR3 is TGTGCCAGCAGCTTAGTGGGGGGGCAGCCCCAGCATTTT. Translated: CASSLVGGQPQHF. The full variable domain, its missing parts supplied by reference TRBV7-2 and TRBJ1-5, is GAGVSQSPSNKVTEKGKDVELRCDPISGHTALYWYRQSLGQGLEFLIYFQGNSAPDKSGLPSDRFSAERTGGSVSTLTIQRTQQEDSAVYLCASSLVGGQPQHFGDGTRLSIL.

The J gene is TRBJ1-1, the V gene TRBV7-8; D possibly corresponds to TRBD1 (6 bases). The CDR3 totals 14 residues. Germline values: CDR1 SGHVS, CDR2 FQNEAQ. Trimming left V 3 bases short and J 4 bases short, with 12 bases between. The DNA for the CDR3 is TGTGCCAGCAGCTTCCGGGGGCCCGGCACTGAAGCTTTCTTT. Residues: CASSFRGPGTEAFF.

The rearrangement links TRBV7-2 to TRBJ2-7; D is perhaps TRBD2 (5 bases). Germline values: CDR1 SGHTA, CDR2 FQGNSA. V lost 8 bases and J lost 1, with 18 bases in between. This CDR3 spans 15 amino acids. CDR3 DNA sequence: TGTGCCAGCGCCCAAAACGGGGTTAAATCCTACGAGCAGTACTTC. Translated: CASAQNGVKSYEQYF. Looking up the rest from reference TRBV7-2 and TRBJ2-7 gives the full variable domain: GAGVSQSPSNKVTEKGKDVELRCDPISGHTALYWYRQSLGQGLEFLIYFQGNSAPDKSGLPSDRFSAERTGGSVSTLTIQRTQQEDSAVYLCASAQNGVKSYEQYFGPGTRLTVT.

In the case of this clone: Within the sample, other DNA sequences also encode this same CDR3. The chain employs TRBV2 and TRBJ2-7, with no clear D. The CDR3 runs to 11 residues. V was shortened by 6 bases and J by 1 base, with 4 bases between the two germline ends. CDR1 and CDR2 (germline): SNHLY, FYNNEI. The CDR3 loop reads CASRSSYEQYF. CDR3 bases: TGTGCCAGCAGATCGTCCTACGAGCAGTACTTC. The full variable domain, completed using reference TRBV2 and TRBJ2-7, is EPEVTQTPSHQVTQMGQEVILRCVPISNHLYFYWYRQILGQKVEFLVSFYNNEISEKSEIFDDQFSVERPDGSNFTLKIRSTKLEDSAMYFCASRSSYEQYFGPGTRLTVT.

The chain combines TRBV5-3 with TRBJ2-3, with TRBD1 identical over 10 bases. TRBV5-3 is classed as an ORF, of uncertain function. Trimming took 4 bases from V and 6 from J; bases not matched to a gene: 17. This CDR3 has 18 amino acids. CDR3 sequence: CARSTGETETGGEDTQYF. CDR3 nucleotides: TGTGCCAGAAGCACGGGAGAGACCGAGACAGGGGGCGAGGATACGCAGTATTTT.

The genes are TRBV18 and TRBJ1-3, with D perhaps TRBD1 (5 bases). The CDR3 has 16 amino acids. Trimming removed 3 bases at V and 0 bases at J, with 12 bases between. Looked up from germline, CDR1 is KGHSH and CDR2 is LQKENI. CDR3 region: CASSPFETDSGNTIYF. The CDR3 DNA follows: TGTGCCAGCTCACCGTTCGAGACAGACTCTGGAAACACCATATATTTT.

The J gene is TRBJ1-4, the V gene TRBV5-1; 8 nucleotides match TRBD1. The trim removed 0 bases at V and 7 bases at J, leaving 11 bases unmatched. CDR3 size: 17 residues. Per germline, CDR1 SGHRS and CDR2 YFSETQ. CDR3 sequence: CASSLELPGGSPEKLFF. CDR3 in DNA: TGCGCCAGCAGCTTGGAGCTCCCAGGGGGCTCTCCTGAAAAACTGTTTTTT.

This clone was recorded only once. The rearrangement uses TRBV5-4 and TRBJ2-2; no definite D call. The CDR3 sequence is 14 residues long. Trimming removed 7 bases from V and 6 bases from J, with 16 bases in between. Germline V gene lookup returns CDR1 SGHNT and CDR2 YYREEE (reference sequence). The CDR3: CASQVAGPAGELFF. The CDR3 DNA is TGTGCCAGCCAGGTAGCAGGCCCCGCCGGGGAGCTGTTTTTT.

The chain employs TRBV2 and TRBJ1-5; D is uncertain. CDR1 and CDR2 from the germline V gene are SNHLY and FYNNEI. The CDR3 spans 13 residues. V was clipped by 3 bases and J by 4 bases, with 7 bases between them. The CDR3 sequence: CASSDQQNQPQHF. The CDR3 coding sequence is TGTGCCAGCAGTGACCAGCAAAATCAGCCCCAGCATTTT.